This T cell receptor (beta chain) was retrieved from a study of T cell changes during pregnancy in multiple sclerosis. There are 15 residues in the CDR3. CDR1 and CDR2 from the germline V gene are ENHRY and SYGVKD. V was shortened by 7 bases and J by 1 base, with 16 bases between the two germline ends. Measured with immunoSEQ multiplex PCR; TCRdb has only the in-frame clones, and not every one. This table has 70,000 to 90,000 clones, roughly 93% appearing once. The chain couples TRBV10-3 to TRBJ1-1; weak D call: TRBD1 (6 bases). This receptor was obtained from a female donor in good health, enrolled as a control in a pregnancy study. The material was peripheral blood, obtained in the second trimester of pregnancy. The CDR3 loop reads CAIKETGERNTEAFF. For the CDR3, the DNA is TGTGCCATCAAAGAGACAGGTGAACGGAACACTGAAGCTTTCTTT.